A selection of T cell receptor beta chains follows, all from one sample in a study of shared clonotypes between healthy human individuals. The method was immunoSEQ multiplex PCR; TCRdb's version includes in-frame clones alone and lacks a portion of them. Here the sample spans about 2,500,000 clones, more than 80% being singletons. Sequenced: naive CD4+ T cells sorted from blood. These receptors all stem from a man aged 18 to 29 in good health. Each CDR3 is given with its conserved first and last residue. The D gene is left open where the match is weak. Expanded clones are given a class, and other clones once, few, many or no size at all.

>TRBJ1-4|-|-|TRBV25-1
CASSRAGTEKLFF
TGTGCCAGCAGTAGGGCAGGGACGGAAAAACTGTTTTTT
>TRBJ2-1|TRBD2|once|TRBV5-4
CASSWAGTSGRGEQFF
TGTGCCAGCAGCTGGGCCGGGACTAGCGGGAGAGGTGAGCAGTTCTTC
>TRBJ2-3|-|-|TRBV6-6
CASSFQGKDTQYF
TGTGCCAGCAGTTTCCAGGGTAAGGATACGCAGTATTTT
>TRBJ2-1|TRBD1|-|TRBV4-1
CASSQEGPGTGGGNEQFF
TGCGCCAGCAGCCAAGAGGGCCCGGGGACAGGTGGGGGGAATGAGCAGTTCTTC
>TRBJ2-7|-|-|TRBV4-1
CASSQGGGALPYEQYF
TGCGCCAGCAGCCAAGGCGGCGGGGCCCTTCCCTACGAGCAGTACTTC
>TRBJ2-1|TRBD1|once|TRBV19
CASSIEGGVYNEQFF
TGTGCCAGTAGTATAGAAGGGGGCGTCTACAATGAGCAGTTCTTC
>TRBJ2-1|TRBD2|-|TRBV19
CASAGLAFFGSYNEQFF
TGTGCCAGTGCGGGACTAGCTTTTTTCGGCTCCTACAATGAGCAGTTCTTC
>TRBJ1-1|-|-|TRBV6-5
CASSYGIGLEAFF
TGTGCCAGCAGTTACGGGATCGGCCTCGAAGCTTTCTTT
>TRBJ2-5|-|-|TRBV6-5
CASSYVGPQETQYF
TGTGCCAGCAGTTATGTGGGGCCACAAGAGACCCAGTACTTC
>TRBJ2-7|-|-|TRBV9
CASSVGSSAYEQYF
TGTGCCAGCAGCGTTGGTTCCTCAGCCTACGAGCAGTACTTC
>TRBJ2-7|TRBD1|-|TRBV7-8
CASSPDRGRPFF
TGTGCCAGCAGCCCAGACAGGGGGCGACCGTTCTTC
>TRBJ1-6|-|few|TRBV9
CASSVGALNSPLHF
TGTGCCAGCAGCGTAGGGGCCCTCAATTCACCCCTCCACTTT
>TRBJ2-1|-|-|TRBV6-1
CASKDWGEQFF
TGTGCCAGTAAGGACTGGGGTGAGCAGTTCTTC
>TRBJ2-3|TRBD2|-|TRBV2
CASGGTSGETDTKYF
TGTGCCAGCGGAGGGACTAGCGGGGAGACAGATACGAAGTATTTT
>TRBJ2-1|TRBD1|-|TRBV11-3
CASSLDTGGLFF
TGTGCCAGCAGCTTAGATACAGGGGGCCTGTTCTTC
>TRBJ2-7|TRBD1|-|TRBV11-2
CASSSFVTGPYEQYF
TGTGCCAGCAGCAGTTTTGTGACAGGGCCCTACGAGCAGTACTTC
>TRBJ2-3|TRBD2|-|TRBV30
CAWSVLPSGGTDTQYF
TGTGCCTGGAGTGTACTCCCTAGCGGAGGCACAGATACGCAGTATTTT
>TRBJ1-3|-|once|TRBV9
CASSAEGVNTIYF
TGTGCCAGCAGCGCCGAGGGAGTAAACACCATATATTTT
>TRBJ2-7|-|-|TRBV6-6
CASSSGDYEQYF
TGTGCCAGCAGCAGTGGGGACTACGAGCAGTACTTC
>TRBJ1-4|-|-|TRBV10-1
CASSDEARGKLFF
TGCGCCAGCAGTGATGAAGCACGGGGGAAACTGTTTTTT
>TRBJ2-3|-|-|TRBV19
CASSIERNTQYF
TGTGCCAGTAGTATAGAGAGGAATACGCAGTATTTT
>TRBJ2-3|-|-|TRBV5-1
CASSFKDSTDTQYF
TGCGCCAGCAGCTTTAAGGACAGCACAGATACGCAGTATTTT
>TRBJ2-7|-|-|TRBV6-1
CASSEVLRSSYEQYF
TGTGCCAGCAGTGAAGTGCTCAGGAGCTCCTACGAGCAGTACTTC
>TRBJ2-3|-|once|TRBV29-1
CSVRSGAGDTQYF
TGCAGCGTTAGATCGGGAGCTGGAGATACGCAGTATTTT
>TRBJ2-1|-|-|TRBV15
CATSRRDVSYNEQFF
TGTGCCACCAGCAGGAGGGACGTCTCCTACAATGAGCAGTTCTTC
>TRBJ2-7|-|-|TRBV7-2
CASSRQRSYEQYF
TGTGCCAGCAGTCGACAGAGATCCTACGAGCAGTACTTC
>TRBJ1-5|-|-|TRBV10-3
CATGDGNQPQHF
TGTGCCACAGGGGACGGAAATCAGCCCCAGCATTTT
>TRBJ2-5|-|-|TRBV10-3
CAISAGGLSQETQYF
TGTGCCATCAGTGCCGGCGGGCTCAGCCAAGAGACCCAGTACTTC
>TRBJ1-2|-|-|TRBV5-4
CASSLALATFYGYTF
TGTGCCAGCAGCTTGGCTTTGGCGACCTTCTATGGCTACACCTTC
>TRBJ2-7|-|-|TRBV10-3
CAISDPYEQYF
TGTGCCATCAGTGATCCCTACGAGCAGTACTTC
>TRBJ2-5|TRBD2|-|TRBV5-4
CASSTRLAGQETQYF
TGTGCCAGCAGCACGCGACTAGCGGGGCAAGAGACCCAGTACTTC
>TRBJ1-2|-|-|TRBV7-2
CASSTWTGEGYTF
TGTGCCAGCAGCACCTGGACGGGGGAGGGCTACACCTTC
>TRBJ2-7|TRBD1|-|TRBV5-1
CASSEPGQGEQYF
TGCGCCAGCAGCGAACCGGGACAGGGGGAGCAGTACTTC
>TRBJ1-4|-|few|TRBV7-2
CASSPGEKLFF
TGTGCCAGCAGCCCGGGGGAAAAACTGTTTTTT
>TRBJ1-5|-|-|TRBV18
CASSSGGEQPQHF
TGTGCCAGCTCCTCCGGGGGAGAACAGCCCCAGCATTTT
>TRBJ2-3|TRBD2|-|TRBV19
CASTGTSGSTDTQYF
TGTGCCAGTACAGGGACTAGCGGGAGCACAGATACGCAGTATTTT
>TRBJ2-7|TRBD2|-|TRBV7-2
CASSLAVAGYSSYEQYF
TGTGCCAGCAGCTTAGCGGTAGCGGGGTATAGCTCCTACGAGCAGTACTTC
>TRBJ2-7|-|-|TRBV5-4
CASSLDTLYEQYF
TGTGCCAGCAGCTTGGACACCCTCTACGAGCAGTACTTC
>TRBJ2-5|TRBD1|-|TRBV5-6
CASSATGIQYF
TGTGCCAGCAGCGCGACAGGGATCCAGTACTTC
>TRBJ2-6|TRBD1|-|TRBV5-8
CASRRTGTGANVLTF
TGTGCCAGCAGAAGGACAGGGACTGGGGCCAACGTCCTGACTTTC
>TRBJ1-2|-|-|TRBV10-3
CAHQGTEGGGYTF
TGTGCCCATCAAGGTACCGAAGGAGGGGGCTACACCTTC
>TRBJ2-2|-|-|TRBV11-2
CASSLGGGKLFF
TGTGCCAGCAGCTTAGGTGGGGGGAAGCTGTTTTTT
>TRBJ2-1|TRBD2|-|TRBV12-5
CASGFGGGVEGNEQFF
TGTGCTAGTGGTTTCGGCGGGGGGGTAGAGGGCAATGAGCAGTTCTTC
>TRBJ2-2|TRBD2|-|TRBV4-2
CASSQTTAGGYTGELFF
TGTGCCAGCAGCCAAACCACAGCGGGAGGGTACACCGGGGAGCTGTTTTTT
>TRBJ2-5|-|-|TRBV5-1
CASSTREQETQYF
TGCGCCAGCAGCACACGGGAGCAAGAGACCCAGTACTTC
>TRBJ2-3|-|once|TRBV5-1
CASSLAGGSTDTQYF
TGCGCCAGCAGCTTGGCGGGGGGCAGCACAGATACGCAGTATTTT
>TRBJ2-2|TRBD1|-|TRBV11-3
CASSLGAGGWAGELFF
TGTGCCAGCAGCTTAGGAGCAGGGGGATGGGCCGGGGAGCTGTTTTTT
>TRBJ1-5|-|-|TRBV6-5
CASSYVGRQPQHF
TGTGCCAGCAGTTACGTAGGAAGGCAGCCCCAGCATTTT
>TRBJ2-7|-|once|TRBV10-3
CAISVGSPEQYF
TGTGCCATCAGTGTGGGGTCGCCCGAGCAGTACTTC
>TRBJ1-6|TRBD1|-|TRBV5-6
CASSAPTGVGSPLHF
TGTGCCAGCAGCGCTCCGACAGGGGTTGGTTCACCCCTCCACTTT